The entry below gives a single TCR beta chain sequence along with its context. Its antigen is currently unknown. The data derive from a study of Ad26.COV2.S vaccination and SARS-CoV-2 variants. Generated by immunoSEQ multiplex PCR, the TCRdb table keeps only in-frame clones and is missing some. The table includes a few hundred thousand clones, more than 70% detected once. General observations from the study: Breadth measured for non-spike TCRs was similar across vaccine and placebo recipients.

This CDR3 comprises 14 residues. V lost 5 bases to trimming and J lost 0 bases, with 8 bases between them. CDR1 and CDR2 (germline): SEHNR, FQNEAQ (reference sequence). This sample's treatment: 15 to 20 received Ad26.COV2.S at low or high dose, single or two shots; roughly five received placebo; per-sample allocation not given. All samples were drawn on day 63, counting from the first vaccine or placebo injection. Recruitment in Boston yielded a donor of adult age, 18-55 years. The sequenced sample was peripheral blood, obtained in a trial of Ad26.COV2.S vaccine versus placebo. The receptor's source is a person between 18 and 59 years old who received the Ad26.COV2.S COVID-19 vaccine or a placebo. The V call is TRBV7-9, the J call TRBJ1-3; no firm D call. Written as DNA, the CDR3 is TGTGCCAGCAGCCTAAAGAGCTCTGGAAACACCATATATTTT. This sequence encodes CASSLKSSGNTIYF.